A selection of T cell receptor beta chains follows, all from one sample in a study of blood T cell repertoires in COVID-19. Method: immunoSEQ multiplex PCR; TCRdb's copy keeps in-frame clones and lacks some. The sample includes a few hundred thousand clones, about nine tenths of them seen just once. The sample comprised PBMCs or T cells enriched from blood (not recorded which). The receptors were sampled from a woman aged 18-29 years who had recovered from COVID-19. Each CDR3 is given without its conserved first and last residue.

length,J,V,CDR3
11,TRBJ2-7,TRBV7-3,ASSTDRSHEQY
13,TRBJ2-5,TRBV4-1,ASSQGNGGAEPQY
16,TRBJ2-2,TRBV7-9,ASSLVKFRQSDTGELF
11,TRBJ1-4,TRBV27,ASSSFRAEKLF
13,TRBJ2-1,TRBV27,ASSPDRRQYNEQF
14,TRBJ1-5,TRBV4-1,ASSQESAGGNQPQH
14,TRBJ1-4,TRBV21-1,ASSKAAGGLGEKLF
13,TRBJ2-2,TRBV4-1,ASSQVDRATGELF
13,TRBJ2-3,TRBV5-1,ASSLAGATPDTQY
12,TRBJ1-2,TRBV7-9,ASSFQQGNYGYT
11,TRBJ1-2,TRBV11-1,ASSHDRADGYT
12,TRBJ2-7,TRBV6-2/TRBV6-3,ASSWGLATYEQY
17,TRBJ2-6,TRBV19,ASSIGQWAGGAGANVLT
11,TRBJ1-1,TRBV30,AWSVDRDTEAF
14,TRBJ1-1,TRBV4-2,ASSPERLGGDTEAF
14,TRBJ2-1,TRBV19,ASSIDSSGSGGEQF
10,TRBJ2-7,TRBV28,ATGLAGVEQY